This T cell receptor beta chain was captured in a study of T cells in Graves' hyperthyroidism and ophthalmopathy. Researchers took RNA transcripts and amplified the TCR beta CDR3 regions from them. A first-round RT-PCR of the TCR CDR3 used the HTBI primer set. TCRdb re-called the multiplex PCR reads through MiXCR, storing one row per CDR3 protein. The repertoire includes about 420,000 distinct CDR3 sequences, about 15% of them detected once, and roughly 15% sits in the top ten. CDR1 is MNHNS, CDR2 SASEGT, per germline. With 4 bases clipped from V and 7 bases from J, the junction kept 6 bases outside the gene matches. The CDR3 consists of 14 residues. PBMCs were derived from more than 8 ml fresh peripheral blood.

This chain uses TRBV6-1 with TRBJ2-1; TRBD1 matches at 8 bases. This TCR derives from a young woman with Graves' hyperthyroidism. Sequenced input: blood. The CDR3 region has the DNA TGTGCCAGCAGTGGGAGGACAGGGCGAAATGAGCAGTTCTTC. Its protein product is CASSGRTGRNEQFF.